Included here is one T cell receptor (beta chain) sequence, with context. Antigen specificity is unknown. The data stem from a study of OX40 agonist ivuxolimab in advanced cancers. Study-level background: Subjects had a mean age of 60 years, with a range of 23 to 79; 82.7% were male.

CDR1 is SGDLS, CDR2 YYNGEE, per germline. The length of the CDR3 is 16 residues. V trimming: 3 bases; J trimming: 4 bases; junction bases outside the gene matches: 9. The repertoire was sequenced with immunoSEQ multiplex PCR; TCRdb's copy has only in-frame clones and lacks some. The sample records under 75,000 clones, about 89% being singletons. Study-level results: Both CD4+ and CD8+ T cell populations in blood had undergone clonal expansion by week 6 at 0.1 to 3.0 mg/kg. Relative to CD4+, CD8+ T cells held more expanded clones on average. Some nonresponders also had low normalized T-cell clonal expansion.

This chain connects TRBV9 to TRBJ2-3, with 9 bases fitting TRBD1. The origin of this receptor is an adult with an advanced solid tumor such as melanoma, head and neck, liver or kidney cancer. The sequencing used CD4+ or CD8+ T cells sorted from blood, collected in a trial of the OX40 agonist ivuxolimab. The CDR3 bases are TGTGCCAGCAGCGGAATGGACAGGGGTGCGGCAGATACGCAGTATTTT. It translates to CASSGMDRGAADTQYF. The entire variable domain, with the rest obtained from reference TRBV9 and TRBJ2-3, is as follows: DSGVTQTPKHLITATGQRVTLRCSPRSGDLSVYWYQQSLDQGLQFLIQYYNGEERAKGNILERFSAQQFPDLHSELNLSSLELGDSALYFCASSGMDRGAADTQYFGPGTRLTVL.